The 23 T cell receptor beta chains below all came from one sample that was sequenced in a study of blood T cell repertoires in COVID-19. Sequenced by immunoSEQ multiplex PCR; TCRdb stores in-frame clones only, minus some. This table has 120,000 or so clones, around 85% appearing once. The specimen sequenced was peripheral blood. These receptors were obtained from a man aged 65 to 85 who had recovered from COVID-19.

The rearrangement joins TRBV6-2 or TRBV6-3 to TRBJ1-2; weak D call: TRBD1 (6 bases). The CDR3 covers 12 residues. Germline V gives CDR1 MNHEY, CDR2 SVGEGT. The ends were cut back, 6 bases at V and 7 bases at J, with 12 bases in the middle. In DNA form, the CDR3 reads TGTGCCAGCAGCACAGGGACGGTTGGCTACACCTTC. It translates to CASSTGTVGYTF.

The V gene is TRBV30, the J gene TRBJ1-5; 7 bases are shared with TRBD1. After removal of 1 base from V and 0 bases from J, the junction contained 9 bases not matched to a gene. Germline V gene data show CDR1 as GTSNPN and CDR2 as SVGIG (reference sequence). CDR3 size: 17 residues. CDR3 residues: CAWSAGTAQYSNQPQHF. Here the CDR3 DNA reads TGTGCCTGGAGTGCCGGGACAGCTCAATATAGCAATCAGCCCCAGCATTTT.

This clone was counted a few times. The V gene is TRBV5-4, the J gene TRBJ1-1, with D uncertain. This CDR3 is 13 amino acids long. Germline assignment: CDR1 SGHNT and CDR2 YYREEE (reference sequence). Trimming cost V 7 bases and J 6 bases, with 16 bases left between them. CDR3 in DNA: TGTGCCAGCCGAATCGACGGGTTCTCTGAAGCTTTCTTT. It encodes CASRIDGFSEAFF.

V usage is TRBV7-2 and J usage is TRBJ1-1, with D possibly TRBD1 on 6 matching bases. Looked up from germline, CDR1 is SGHTA and CDR2 is FQGNSA. This CDR3 is built from 15 residues. Deletions cut 6 bases from V and 0 bases from J, with 14 bases between. This chain's CDR3 is CASRNRAFMNTEAFF. The CDR3 DNA follows: TGTGCCAGCAGGAACAGGGCCTTCATGAACACTGAAGCTTTCTTT.

CDR3 coding DNA: TGCGCCAGCAGCAGCGCCGGGACAGGGGTGTGGAATTCACCCCTCCACTTT. This translates into CASSSAGTGVWNSPLHF. The chain has TRBV5-1 and TRBJ1-6; 10 nucleotides align to TRBD1. V lost 4 bases, J lost 7 bases, and 11 bases stayed unmatched. Germline CDR1 is SGHRS and CDR2 is YFSETQ. The CDR3 totals 17 residues.

The count of this clone is one. The V and J genes are TRBV6-5 and TRBJ1-5; D unresolved. The CDR3 runs 13 residues. V dropped 6 bases and J dropped 10 bases, with 16 bases sitting between them. Germline CDR1 is MNHEY and CDR2 is SVGAGI. DNA of the CDR3: TGTGCCAGCAGGCCGACAAAATTAGGACCCCAGCATTTT. Its protein product is CASRPTKLGPQHF.

V and J are TRBV4-2 and TRBJ1-4; 9 bases fit TRBD1. The CDR3 has 16 amino acids. The trim removed 0 bases at V and 8 bases at J, leaving 7 bases unmatched. CDR1 is LGHNA and CDR2 is YNFKEQ in the germline V gene. CDR3 in amino acids: CASSQDLGDREEKLFF. The DNA of the CDR3 is TGTGCCAGCAGCCAAGACCTGGGGGACAGGGAGGAAAAACTGTTTTTT.

This clone was found many times. This chain links TRBV2 with TRBJ2-7, with D possibly TRBD1 on 5 matching bases. Trimming removed 4 bases from V and 3 bases from J, with 13 bases in between. Germline CDR1 and CDR2: SNHLY and FYNNEI. The CDR3 covers 14 residues. The CDR3 loop is CASSGTPRYYEQYF. CDR3 coding DNA: TGTGCCAGCAGTGGGACACCTAGGTACTACGAGCAGTACTTC.

This chain connects TRBV19 to TRBJ1-1; D gene ambiguous. CDR3 length: 15 residues. The V end was cut by 3 bases, the J end by 3 bases, with 14 bases between. Germline V gives CDR1 LNHDA, CDR2 SQIVND (reference sequence). The CDR3 DNA is TGTGCCAGTAGTATTACCTCTAAAGCATACACTGAAGCTTTCTTT. As protein: CASSITSKAYTEAFF.

The CDR3 coding sequence is TGCAGCGCCCTTACAGGGGCAGGGGCCAACGTCCTGACTTTC. It encodes CSALTGAGANVLTF. J is TRBJ2-6 and V is TRBV29-1, with TRBD1 identical over 7 bases. Germline V gene lookup returns CDR1 SQVTM and CDR2 ANQGSEA. The CDR3 consists of 14 residues. Trimming cost V 7 bases and J 4 bases; bases outside gene matches: 7.

The chain uses TRBV11-1 and TRBJ2-5; maybe TRBD2 (5 bases). The CDR3 covers 13 residues. V was pared by 3 bases and J by 1 base, with 6 bases between. Germline values: CDR1 SGHAT, CDR2 FQDESV (reference sequence). In DNA form, the CDR3 reads TGTGCCAGCAGCTTTGGGAGCCAAGAGACCCAGTACTTC. Amino acid sequence: CASSFGSQETQYF.

This clone was detected a few times. The chain carries TRBV6-5 and TRBJ1-1, with a possible D match to TRBD1 (5 bases). V lost 1 base and J 0 bases, leaving 9 bases between the germline ends. The CDR3 totals 15 residues. CDR1 is MNHEY, CDR2 SVGAGI, per germline. CDR3 region: CASSYWGGVNTEAFF. The CDR3 DNA reads as TGTGCCAGCAGTTACTGGGGAGGGGTGAACACTGAAGCTTTCTTT.

This chain connects TRBV18 to TRBJ2-2; unclear D gene. With 0 bases removed from V and 3 bases from J, the gap between germline ends came to 5 bases. Germline V gene data show CDR1 as KGHSH and CDR2 as LQKENI. This CDR3 is 14 amino acids long. As DNA, the CDR3 is TGTGCCAGCTCACCACCCCGGGACACCGGGGAGCTGTTTTTT. Encoded protein: CASSPPRDTGELFF.

The rearrangement uses TRBV6-1 and TRBJ1-5; maybe TRBD1 (6 bases). V lost 5 bases and J lost 6, with 17 bases in between. The CDR3 is made up of 15 amino acids. Germline loops: CDR1 MNHNS, CDR2 SASEGT. The CDR3 is CASSNGQRPRQPQHF. The CDR3 DNA reads TGTGCCAGCAGTAACGGACAGCGCCCTCGTCAGCCCCAGCATTTT.

The chain has TRBV4-3 and TRBJ2-1, with D possibly TRBD2 on 5 matching bases. Germline CDR1 LGHNA, CDR2 YSLEER. There are 16 residues in the CDR3. The V and J ends lost 1 base and 5 bases respectively, with 15 bases between them. The CDR3 DNA follows: TGCGCCAGCAGCCAAGTCGGTCGGGGTACAAACAATGAGCAGTTCTTC. It is translated as CASSQVGRGTNNEQFF.

CDR3 amino acids: CASSVSASGSTDTQYF. In DNA form, the CDR3 reads TGTGCCAGCAGCGTATCGGCTAGCGGTAGCACAGATACGCAGTATTTT. V is TRBV9 and J is TRBJ2-3; 7 bases agree with TRBD2. Trimming took 1 base from V and 0 from J; bases not matched to a gene: 5. This CDR3 spans 16 amino acids. The germline gives CDR1 SGDLS, CDR2 YYNGEE.

J is TRBJ1-5 and V is TRBV2; D is uncertain. V was shortened by 8 bases and J by 5 bases, with 7 bases between the two germline ends. CDR3 length: 11 amino acids. Germline values: CDR1 SNHLY, CDR2 FYNNEI. The DNA of the CDR3 is TGTGCCAGCGGTTCGGATCAGCCCCAGCATTTT. Translation gives CASGSDQPQHF.

This chain connects TRBV6-2 or TRBV6-3 to TRBJ1-1; 8 bases are a match to TRBD1. CDR3 length: 18 residues. Germline V lookup: CDR1 MNHEY, CDR2 SVGEGT. J gave up 0 bases and V 5 bases, and 14 bases lay outside the gene matches. The chain's CDR3 is CASSHPTGGGAMNTEAFF. The DNA for the CDR3 is TGTGCCAGCAGTCACCCAACAGGGGGGGGTGCCATGAACACTGAAGCTTTCTTT.

The sample holds a few counts of this clone. The J gene is TRBJ1-1, the V gene TRBV9; the D gene is possibly TRBD1 (5 bases). The V gene lost 1 base and the J gene lost 4 bases, with 8 bases spanning the gap. Germline V gives CDR1 SGDLS, CDR2 YYNGEE. The CDR3 spans 13 residues. The CDR3 bases are TGTGCCAGCAGCGTACAGGGCTTCACTGAAGCTTTCTTT. Translating it yields CASSVQGFTEAFF.

The genes are TRBV7-9 and TRBJ1-2, with TRBD1 matching 7 bases. The length of the CDR3 is 15 residues. With 1 base clipped from V and 3 bases from J, the junction kept 5 bases outside the gene matches. Germline V gives CDR1 SEHNR, CDR2 FQNEAQ (reference sequence). The CDR3 loop is CASSLVTGDYYGYTF. CDR3 nucleotides: TGTGCCAGCAGCTTAGTAACAGGGGACTACTATGGCTACACCTTC. Supplemented by reference TRBV7-9 and TRBJ1-2, the full variable domain reads DTGVSQNPRHKITKRGQNVTFRCDPISEHNRLYWYRQTLGQGPEFLTYFQNEAQLEKSRLLSDRFSAERPKGSFSTLEIQRTEQGDSAMYLCASSLVTGDYYGYTFGSGTRLTVV.

This chain joins TRBV6-2 or TRBV6-3 and TRBJ2-5; the match to TRBD1 covers 9 bases. V shed 6 bases and J 3 bases; nucleotides not matched to a gene: 8. The CDR3 sequence is 15 residues long. Germline V gives CDR1 MNHEY, CDR2 SVGEGT. CDR3 region: CASRPTGTGKETQYF. In nucleotides, the CDR3 is TGTGCCAGCAGACCTACCGGGACAGGGAAAGAGACCCAGTACTTC.

The chain uses TRBV19 and TRBJ1-2; 12 positions agree with TRBD1. J gave up 6 bases and V 3 bases, and 5 bases lay outside the gene matches. This CDR3 is built from 15 residues. The V gene's germline CDR1 is LNHDA and CDR2 SQIVND (reference sequence). The CDR3 reads CASSIGTGGEDGYTF. CDR3 bases: TGTGCCAGTAGTATCGGGACAGGGGGCGAAGATGGCTACACCTTC.

This sequence joins TRBV19 and TRBJ1-2; no definite D call. The ends were cut back, 3 bases at V and 5 bases at J, with 7 bases in the middle. Germline V gene data show CDR1 as LNHDA and CDR2 as SQIVND (reference sequence). This CDR3 spans 12 amino acids. Written as DNA, the CDR3 is TGTGCCAGTAGTATCTCAGATTATGGCTACACCTTC. This codes for CASSISDYGYTF. Filled out from reference TRBV19 and TRBJ1-2, the complete variable domain reads DGGITQSPKYLFRKEGQNVTLSCEQNLNHDAMYWYRQDPGQGLRLIYYSQIVNDFQKGDIAEGYSVSREKKESFPLTVTSAQKNPTAFYLCASSISDYGYTFGSGTRLTVV.